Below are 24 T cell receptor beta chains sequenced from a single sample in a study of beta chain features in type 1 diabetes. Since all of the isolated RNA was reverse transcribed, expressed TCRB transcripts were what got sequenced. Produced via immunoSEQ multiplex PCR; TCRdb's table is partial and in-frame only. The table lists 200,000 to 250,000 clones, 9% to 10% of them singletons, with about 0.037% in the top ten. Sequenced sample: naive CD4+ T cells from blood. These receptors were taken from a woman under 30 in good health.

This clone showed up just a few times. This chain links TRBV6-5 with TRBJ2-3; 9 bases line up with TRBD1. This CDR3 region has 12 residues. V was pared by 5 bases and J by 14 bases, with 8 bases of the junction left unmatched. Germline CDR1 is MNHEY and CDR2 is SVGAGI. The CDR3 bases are TGTGCCAGCAGTAATCCGGGACAGGGCATGTATTTT. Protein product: CASSNPGQGMYF.

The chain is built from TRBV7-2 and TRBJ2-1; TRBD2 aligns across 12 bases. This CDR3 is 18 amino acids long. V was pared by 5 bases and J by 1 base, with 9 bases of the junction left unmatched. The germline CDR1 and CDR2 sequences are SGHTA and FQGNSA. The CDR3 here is CASSGIGTSGLSYNEQFF. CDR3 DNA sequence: TGTGCCAGCAGCGGTATAGGGACTAGCGGGCTATCCTACAATGAGCAGTTCTTC. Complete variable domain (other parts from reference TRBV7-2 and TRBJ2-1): GAGVSQSPSNKVTEKGKDVELRCDPISGHTALYWYRQSLGQGLEFLIYFQGNSAPDKSGLPSDRFSAERTGGSVSTLTIQRTQQEDSAVYLCASSGIGTSGLSYNEQFFGPGTRLTVL.

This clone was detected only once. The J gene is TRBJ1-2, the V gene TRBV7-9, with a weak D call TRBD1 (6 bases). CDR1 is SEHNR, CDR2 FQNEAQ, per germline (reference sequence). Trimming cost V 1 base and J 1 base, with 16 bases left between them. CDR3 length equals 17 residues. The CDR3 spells CASSLDYGQGINYGYTF. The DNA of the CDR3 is TGTGCCAGCAGCTTAGACTACGGGCAGGGGATTAACTATGGCTACACCTTC.

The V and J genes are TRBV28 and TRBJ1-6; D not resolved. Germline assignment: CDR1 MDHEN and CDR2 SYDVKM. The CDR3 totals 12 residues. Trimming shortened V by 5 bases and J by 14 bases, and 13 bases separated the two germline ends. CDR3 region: CASSLTELTLHF. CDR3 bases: TGTGCCAGCAGTCTAACGGAGTTGACCCTCCACTTT.

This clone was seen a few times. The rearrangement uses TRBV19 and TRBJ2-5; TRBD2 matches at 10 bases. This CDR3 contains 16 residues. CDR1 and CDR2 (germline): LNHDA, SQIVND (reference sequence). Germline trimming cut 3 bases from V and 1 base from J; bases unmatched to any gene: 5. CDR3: CASSIGSGRIQETQYF. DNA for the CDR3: TGTGCCAGTAGTATCGGTAGCGGGAGGATCCAAGAGACCCAGTACTTC.

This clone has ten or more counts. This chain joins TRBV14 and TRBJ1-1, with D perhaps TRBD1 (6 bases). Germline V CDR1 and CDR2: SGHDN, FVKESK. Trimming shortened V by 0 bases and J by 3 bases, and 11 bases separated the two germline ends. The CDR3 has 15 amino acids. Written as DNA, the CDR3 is TGTGCCAGCAGCCAAGATCTGGGGGCGGACACTGAAGCTTTCTTT. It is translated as CASSQDLGADTEAFF.

The CDR3 nucleotides are TGTGCCAGCAGCGGAGGGGGCGGGACTGAAGCTTTCTTT. Translating it yields CASSGGGGTEAFF. The J gene is TRBJ1-1, the V gene TRBV5-6; the match to TRBD1 covers 7 bases. Losses at the gene ends were 4 bases for V and 5 bases for J; bases not matched to a gene: 5. Germline V gene lookup returns CDR1 SGHDT and CDR2 YYEEEE. The CDR3 consists of 13 residues.

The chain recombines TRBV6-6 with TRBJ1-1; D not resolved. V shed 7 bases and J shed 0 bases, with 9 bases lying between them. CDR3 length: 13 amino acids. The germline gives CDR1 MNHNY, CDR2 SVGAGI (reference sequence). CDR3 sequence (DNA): TGTGCCAGCACGGTCGAAATGAACACTGAAGCTTTCTTT. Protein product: CASTVEMNTEAFF.

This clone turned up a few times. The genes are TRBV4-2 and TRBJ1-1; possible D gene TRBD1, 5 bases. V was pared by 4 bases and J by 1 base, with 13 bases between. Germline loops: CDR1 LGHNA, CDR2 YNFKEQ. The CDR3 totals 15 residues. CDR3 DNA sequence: TGTGCCAGCAGCCGAGCCCCGACAGCGAACACTGAAGCTTTCTTT. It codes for CASSRAPTANTEAFF.

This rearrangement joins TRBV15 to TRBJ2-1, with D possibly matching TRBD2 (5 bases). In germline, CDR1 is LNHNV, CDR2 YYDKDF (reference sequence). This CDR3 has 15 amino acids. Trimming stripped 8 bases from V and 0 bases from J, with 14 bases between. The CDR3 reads CATHRSAGSYNEQFF. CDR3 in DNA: TGTGCCACCCACCGTTCCGCGGGCTCCTACAATGAGCAGTTCTTC.

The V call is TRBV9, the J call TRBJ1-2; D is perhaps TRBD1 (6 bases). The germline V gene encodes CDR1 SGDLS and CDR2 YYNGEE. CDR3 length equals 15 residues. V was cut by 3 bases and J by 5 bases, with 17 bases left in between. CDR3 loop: CASSATSHQGYGYTF. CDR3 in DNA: TGTGCCAGCAGCGCTACAAGCCACCAGGGGTATGGCTACACCTTC.

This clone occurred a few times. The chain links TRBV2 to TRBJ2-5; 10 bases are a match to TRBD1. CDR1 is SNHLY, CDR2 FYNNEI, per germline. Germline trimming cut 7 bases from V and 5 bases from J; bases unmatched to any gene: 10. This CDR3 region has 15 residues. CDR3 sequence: CASKGGTGVDETQYF. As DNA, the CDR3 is TGTGCCAGCAAAGGGGGGACAGGGGTTGATGAGACCCAGTACTTC.

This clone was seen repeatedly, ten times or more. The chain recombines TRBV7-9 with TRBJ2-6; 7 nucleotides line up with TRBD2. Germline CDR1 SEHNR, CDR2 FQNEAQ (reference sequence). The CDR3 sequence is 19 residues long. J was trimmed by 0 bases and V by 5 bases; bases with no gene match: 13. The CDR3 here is CASSPAGRDLSSGANVLTF. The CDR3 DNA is TGTGCCAGCAGCCCCGCGGGGAGGGACCTTAGCTCTGGGGCCAACGTCCTGACTTTC.

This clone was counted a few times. In DNA form, the CDR3 reads TGTGCCAGCAGTGCAGGGTTCTACGAGCAGTACTTC. It codes for CASSAGFYEQYF. V gene TRBV2 combines with J gene TRBJ2-7, with a weak D call TRBD1 (5 bases). Trimming took 4 bases from V and 3 from J, leaving 7 bases between them. The CDR3 contains 12 residues. Germline CDR1 SNHLY, CDR2 FYNNEI.

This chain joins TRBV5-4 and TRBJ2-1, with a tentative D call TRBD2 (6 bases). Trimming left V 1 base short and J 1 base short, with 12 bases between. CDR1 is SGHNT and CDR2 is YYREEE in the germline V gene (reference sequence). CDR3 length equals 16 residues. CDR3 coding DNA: TGTGCCAGCAGCTTGTCTGCAGGGACTTCCTACAATGAGCAGTTCTTC. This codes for CASSLSAGTSYNEQFF.

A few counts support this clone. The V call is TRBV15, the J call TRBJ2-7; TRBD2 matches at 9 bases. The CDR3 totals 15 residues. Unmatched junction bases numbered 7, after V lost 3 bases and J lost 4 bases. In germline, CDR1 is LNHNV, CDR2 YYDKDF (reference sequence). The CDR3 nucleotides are TGTGCCACCAGCAGGTTAGCGGGAGAGGGGTACGAGCAGTACTTC. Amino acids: CATSRLAGEGYEQYF.

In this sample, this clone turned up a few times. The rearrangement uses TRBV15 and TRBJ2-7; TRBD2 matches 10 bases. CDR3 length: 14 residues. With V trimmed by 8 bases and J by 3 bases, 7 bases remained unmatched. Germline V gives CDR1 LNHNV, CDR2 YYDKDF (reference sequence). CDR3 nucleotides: TGTGCCACCGCTTGGGAGCGGGAGGGCTACGAGCAGTACTTC. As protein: CATAWEREGYEQYF.

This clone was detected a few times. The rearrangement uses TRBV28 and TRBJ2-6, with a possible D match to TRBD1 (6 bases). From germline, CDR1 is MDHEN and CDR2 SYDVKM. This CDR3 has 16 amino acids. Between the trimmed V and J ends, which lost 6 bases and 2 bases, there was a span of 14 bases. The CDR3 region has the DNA TGTGCCAGCAGCCCCCCCAGGGGAACTGGGGCCAACGTCCTGACTTTC. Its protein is CASSPPRGTGANVLTF. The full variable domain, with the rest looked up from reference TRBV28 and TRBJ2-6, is DVKVTQSSRYLVKRTGEKVFLECVQDMDHENMFWYRQDPGLGLRLIYFSYDVKMKEKGDIPEGYSVSREKKERFSLILESASTNQTSMYLCASSPPRGTGANVLTFGAGSRLTVL.

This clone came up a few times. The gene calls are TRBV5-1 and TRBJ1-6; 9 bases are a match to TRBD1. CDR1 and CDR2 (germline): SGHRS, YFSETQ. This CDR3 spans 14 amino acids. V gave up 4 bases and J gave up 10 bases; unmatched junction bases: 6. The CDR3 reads CASSIGQGFSPLHF. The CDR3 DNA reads TGCGCCAGCAGCATCGGACAGGGGTTCTCACCCCTCCACTTT.

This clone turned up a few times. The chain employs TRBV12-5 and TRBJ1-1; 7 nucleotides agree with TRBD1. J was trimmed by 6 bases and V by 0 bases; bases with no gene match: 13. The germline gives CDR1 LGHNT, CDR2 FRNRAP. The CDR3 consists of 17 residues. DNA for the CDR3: TGTGCTAGTGGTTTGGTAACTAAAGGGGACAGCCTCCCTGAAGCTTTCTTT. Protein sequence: CASGLVTKGDSLPEAFF.

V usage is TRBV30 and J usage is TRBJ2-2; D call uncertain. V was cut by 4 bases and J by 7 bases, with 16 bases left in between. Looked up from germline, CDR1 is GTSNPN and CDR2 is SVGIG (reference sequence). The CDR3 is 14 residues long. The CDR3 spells CAWKRSHVDGELFF. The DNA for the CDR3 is TGTGCCTGGAAGCGTTCGCACGTCGACGGGGAGCTGTTTTTT.

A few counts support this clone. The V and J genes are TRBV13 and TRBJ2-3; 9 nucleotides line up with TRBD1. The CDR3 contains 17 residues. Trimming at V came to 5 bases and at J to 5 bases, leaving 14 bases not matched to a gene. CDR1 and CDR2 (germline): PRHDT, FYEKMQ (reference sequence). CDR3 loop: CASSPRGYRGLGDTQYF. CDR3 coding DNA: TGTGCCAGCAGCCCTCGGGGGTACAGGGGGCTGGGAGATACGCAGTATTTT.

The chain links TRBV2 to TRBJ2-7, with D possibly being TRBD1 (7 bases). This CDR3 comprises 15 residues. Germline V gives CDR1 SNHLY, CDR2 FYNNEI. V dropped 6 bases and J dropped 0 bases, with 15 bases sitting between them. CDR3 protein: CASRGGQSPSYEQYF. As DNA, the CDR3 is TGTGCCAGCAGGGGGGGACAGTCCCCCTCCTACGAGCAGTACTTC. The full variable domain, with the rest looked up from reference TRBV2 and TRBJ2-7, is EPEVTQTPSHQVTQMGQEVILRCVPISNHLYFYWYRQILGQKVEFLVSFYNNEISEKSEIFDDQFSVERPDGSNFTLKIRSTKLEDSAMYFCASRGGQSPSYEQYFGPGTRLTVT.

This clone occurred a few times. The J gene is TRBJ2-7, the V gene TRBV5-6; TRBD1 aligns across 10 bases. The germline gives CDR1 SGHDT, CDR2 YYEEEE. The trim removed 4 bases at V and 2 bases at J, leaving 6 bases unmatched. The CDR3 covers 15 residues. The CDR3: CASSAFGTGAYEQYF. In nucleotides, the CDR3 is TGTGCCAGCAGCGCCTTCGGGACAGGGGCCTACGAGCAGTACTTC.